The present T cell receptor (beta chain) was sequenced within a study of blood T cell repertoires in COVID-19. For the study at large: Researchers got acute and convalescent COVID-19 samples from the United States, Italy and Spain. PBMCs, B-cell-depleted T cells, or T cells were the source of the cDNA or gDNA that made up the material.

Authors' analysis steps: Amplifying reference gene primers gave estimates of nucleated cell counts. Sequenced by immunoSEQ multiplex PCR; TCRdb stores in-frame clones only, minus some. The D gene and trimming were derived from the DNA, and the V and J assignments and clone size from that table. The sample consists of fewer than 80,000 clones, around nine tenths of them appearing once. Only one count was recorded for this clone. The material sequenced was peripheral blood. The clonotype was recovered from a man in his thirties or forties with acute or convalescent COVID-19.

CDR3 nucleotide sequence: TGTGCCAGCAGTTTGGCGGTCGGCATTTATGGCTACACCTTC. This gives the protein CASSLAVGIYGYTF. This sequence joins TRBV28 and TRBJ1-2; unclear D gene. The CDR3 is 14 residues long. V lost 3 bases to trimming and J lost 5 bases, with 13 bases between them. Germline V gene data show CDR1 as MDHEN and CDR2 as SYDVKM.